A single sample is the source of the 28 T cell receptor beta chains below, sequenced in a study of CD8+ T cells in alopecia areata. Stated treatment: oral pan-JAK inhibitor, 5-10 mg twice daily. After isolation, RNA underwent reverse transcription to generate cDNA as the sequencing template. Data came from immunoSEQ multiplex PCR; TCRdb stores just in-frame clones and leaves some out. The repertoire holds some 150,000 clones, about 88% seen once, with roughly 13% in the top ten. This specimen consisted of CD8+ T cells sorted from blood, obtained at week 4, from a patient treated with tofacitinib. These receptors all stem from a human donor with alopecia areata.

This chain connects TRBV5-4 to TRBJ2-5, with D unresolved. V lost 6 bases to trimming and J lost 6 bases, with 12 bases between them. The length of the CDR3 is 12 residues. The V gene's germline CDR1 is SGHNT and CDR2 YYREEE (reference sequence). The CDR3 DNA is TGTGCCAGCACCCTCGTTGACCAGACCCAGTACTTC. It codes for CASTLVDQTQYF. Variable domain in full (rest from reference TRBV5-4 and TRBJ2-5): ETGVTQSPTHLIKTRGQQVTLRCSSQSGHNTVSWYQQALGQGPQFIFQYYREEENGRGNFPPRFSGLQFPNYSSELNVNALELDDSALYLCASTLVDQTQYFGPGTRLLVL.

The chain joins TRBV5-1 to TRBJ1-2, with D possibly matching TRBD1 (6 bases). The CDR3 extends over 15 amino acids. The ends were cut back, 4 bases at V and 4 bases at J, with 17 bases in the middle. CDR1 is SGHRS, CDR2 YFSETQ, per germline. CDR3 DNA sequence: TGCGCCAGCAGCCCTGGAGGGGGGCTCGGCTATGGCTACACCTTC. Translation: CASSPGGGLGYGYTF.

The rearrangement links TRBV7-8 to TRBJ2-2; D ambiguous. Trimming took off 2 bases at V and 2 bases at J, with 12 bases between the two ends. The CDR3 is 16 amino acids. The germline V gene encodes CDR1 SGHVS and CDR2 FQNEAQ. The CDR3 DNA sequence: TGTGCCAGCAGCTTAAGCGCGGCAGATAACACCGGGGAGCTGTTTTTT. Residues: CASSLSAADNTGELFF. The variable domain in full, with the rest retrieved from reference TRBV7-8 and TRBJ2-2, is GAGVSQSPRYKVAKRGQDVALRCDPISGHVSLFWYQQALGQGPEFLTYFQNEAQLDKSGLPSDRFFAERPEGSVSTLKIQRTQQEDSAVYLCASSLSAADNTGELFFGEGSRLTVL.

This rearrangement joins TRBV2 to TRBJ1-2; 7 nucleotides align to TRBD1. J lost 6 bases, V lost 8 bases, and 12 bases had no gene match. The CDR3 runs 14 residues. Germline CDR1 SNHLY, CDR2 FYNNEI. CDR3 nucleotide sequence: TGTGCCAGCTATACCGGGACAGCGGCTGATGGCTACACCTTC. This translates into CASYTGTAADGYTF. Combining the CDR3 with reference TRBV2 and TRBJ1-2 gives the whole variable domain EPEVTQTPSHQVTQMGQEVILRCVPISNHLYFYWYRQILGQKVEFLVSFYNNEISEKSEIFDDQFSVERPDGSNFTLKIRSTKLEDSAMYFCASYTGTAADGYTFGSGTRLTVV.

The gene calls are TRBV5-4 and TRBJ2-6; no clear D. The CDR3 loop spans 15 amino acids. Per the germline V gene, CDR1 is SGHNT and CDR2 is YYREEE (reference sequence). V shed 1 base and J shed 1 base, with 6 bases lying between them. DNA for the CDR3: TGTGCCAGCAGCTTGCAAGGGTCTGGGGCCAACGTCCTGACTTTC. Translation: CASSLQGSGANVLTF.

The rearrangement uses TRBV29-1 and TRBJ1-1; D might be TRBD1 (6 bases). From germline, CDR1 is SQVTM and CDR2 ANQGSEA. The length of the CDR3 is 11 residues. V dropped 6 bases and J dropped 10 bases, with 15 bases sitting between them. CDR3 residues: CSVPTGLGAFF. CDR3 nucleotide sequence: TGCAGCGTACCCACAGGGCTGGGAGCTTTCTTT.

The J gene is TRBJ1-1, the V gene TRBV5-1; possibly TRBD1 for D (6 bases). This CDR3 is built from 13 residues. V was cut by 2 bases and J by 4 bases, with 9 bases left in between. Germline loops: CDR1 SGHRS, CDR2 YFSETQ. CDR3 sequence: CASSLGGGTEAFF. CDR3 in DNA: TGCGCCAGCAGCTTAGGAGGGGGCACTGAAGCTTTCTTT.

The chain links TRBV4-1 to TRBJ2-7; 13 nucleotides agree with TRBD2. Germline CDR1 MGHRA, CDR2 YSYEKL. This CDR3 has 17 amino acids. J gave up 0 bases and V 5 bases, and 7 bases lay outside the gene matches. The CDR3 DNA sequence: TGCGCCAGCAGCTCTTACTGGACTAGCGGGAGCTCCTACGAGCAGTACTTC. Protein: CASSSYWTSGSSYEQYF.

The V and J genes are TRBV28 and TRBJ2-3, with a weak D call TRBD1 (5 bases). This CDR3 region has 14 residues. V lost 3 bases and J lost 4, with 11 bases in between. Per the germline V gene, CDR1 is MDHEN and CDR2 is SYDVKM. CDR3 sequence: CASSFEGVADTQYF. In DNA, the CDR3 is TGTGCCAGCAGTTTTGAAGGGGTGGCAGATACGCAGTATTTT.

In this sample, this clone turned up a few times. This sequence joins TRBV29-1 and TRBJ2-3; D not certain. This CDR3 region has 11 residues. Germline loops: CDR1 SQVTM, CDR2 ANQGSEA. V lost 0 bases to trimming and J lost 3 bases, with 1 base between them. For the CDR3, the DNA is TGCAGCGTTGAAGAGACAGATACGCAGTATTTT. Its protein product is CSVEETDTQYF.

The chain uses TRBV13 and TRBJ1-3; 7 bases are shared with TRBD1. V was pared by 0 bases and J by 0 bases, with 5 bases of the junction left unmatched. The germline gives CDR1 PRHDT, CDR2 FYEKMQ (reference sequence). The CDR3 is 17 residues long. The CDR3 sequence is CASSLGWAGGSGNTIYF. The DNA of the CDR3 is TGTGCCAGCAGCTTAGGCTGGGCAGGGGGCTCTGGAAACACCATATATTTT.

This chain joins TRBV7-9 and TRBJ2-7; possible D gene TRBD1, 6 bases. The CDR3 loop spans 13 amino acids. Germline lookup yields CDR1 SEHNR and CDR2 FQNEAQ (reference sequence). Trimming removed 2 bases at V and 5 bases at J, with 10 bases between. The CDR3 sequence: CASSLQGHDEQYF. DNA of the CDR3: TGTGCCAGCAGCTTACAGGGGCACGACGAGCAGTACTTC.

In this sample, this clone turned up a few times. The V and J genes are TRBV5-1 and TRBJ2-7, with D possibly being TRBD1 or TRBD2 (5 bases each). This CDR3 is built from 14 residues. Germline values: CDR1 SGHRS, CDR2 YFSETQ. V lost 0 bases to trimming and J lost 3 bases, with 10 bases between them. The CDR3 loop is CASSLGDGFYEQYF. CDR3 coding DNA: TGCGCCAGCAGCTTGGGGGACGGGTTCTACGAGCAGTACTTC.

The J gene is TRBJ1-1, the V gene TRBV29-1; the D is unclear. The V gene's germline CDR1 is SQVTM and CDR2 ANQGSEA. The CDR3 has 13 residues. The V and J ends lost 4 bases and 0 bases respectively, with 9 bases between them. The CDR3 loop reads CSVAAGVNTEAFF. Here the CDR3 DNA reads TGCAGCGTTGCAGCAGGTGTGAACACTGAAGCTTTCTTT.

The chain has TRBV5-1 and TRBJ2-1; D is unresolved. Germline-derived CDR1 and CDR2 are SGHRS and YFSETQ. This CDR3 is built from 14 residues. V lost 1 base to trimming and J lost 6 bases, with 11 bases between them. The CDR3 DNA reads TGCGCCAGCAGCTTGTACTTGGCGTCCAATGAGCAGTTCTTC. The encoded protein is CASSLYLASNEQFF.

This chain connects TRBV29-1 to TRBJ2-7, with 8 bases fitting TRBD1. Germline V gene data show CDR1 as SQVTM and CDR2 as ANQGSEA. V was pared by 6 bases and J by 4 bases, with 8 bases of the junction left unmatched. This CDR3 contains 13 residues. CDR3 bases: TGCAGCGTCCGAGGGGGACAGGTGTACGAGCAGTACTTC. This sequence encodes CSVRGGQVYEQYF.

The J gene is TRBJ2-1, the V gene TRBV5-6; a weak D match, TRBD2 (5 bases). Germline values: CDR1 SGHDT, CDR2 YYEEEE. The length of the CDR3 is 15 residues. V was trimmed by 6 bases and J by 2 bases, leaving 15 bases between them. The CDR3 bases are TGTGCCAGCACCTCCACACTCGGGACCTACAATGAGCAGTTCTTC. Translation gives CASTSTLGTYNEQFF.

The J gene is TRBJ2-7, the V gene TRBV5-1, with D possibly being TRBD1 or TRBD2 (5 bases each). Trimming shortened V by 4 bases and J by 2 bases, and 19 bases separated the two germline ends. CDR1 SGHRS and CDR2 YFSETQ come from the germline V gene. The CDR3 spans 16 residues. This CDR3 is CASSDYPGRATYEQYF. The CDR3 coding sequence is TGCGCCAGCAGCGACTACCCCGGCAGGGCTACCTACGAGCAGTACTTC.

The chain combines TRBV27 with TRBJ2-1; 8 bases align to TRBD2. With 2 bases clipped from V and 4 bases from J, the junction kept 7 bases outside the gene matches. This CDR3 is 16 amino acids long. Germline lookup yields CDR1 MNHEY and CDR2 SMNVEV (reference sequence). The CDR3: CASSLSLAGRYNEQFF. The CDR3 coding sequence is TGTGCCAGCAGTTTAAGCCTAGCGGGCCGATACAATGAGCAGTTCTTC.

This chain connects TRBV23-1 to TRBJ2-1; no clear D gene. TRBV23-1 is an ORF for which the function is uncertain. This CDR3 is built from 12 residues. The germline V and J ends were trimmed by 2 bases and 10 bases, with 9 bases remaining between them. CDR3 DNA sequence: TGCGCCAGCAGTCAACCCGGCTGGGAGCAGTTCTTC. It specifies CASSQPGWEQFF.

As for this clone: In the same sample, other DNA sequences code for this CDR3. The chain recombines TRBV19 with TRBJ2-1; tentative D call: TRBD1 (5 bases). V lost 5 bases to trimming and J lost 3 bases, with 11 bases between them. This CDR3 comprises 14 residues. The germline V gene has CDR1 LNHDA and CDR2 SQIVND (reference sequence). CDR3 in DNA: TGTGCCAGTAGTCAGGGCGGCGACTACAATGAGCAGTTCTTC. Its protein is CASSQGGDYNEQFF.

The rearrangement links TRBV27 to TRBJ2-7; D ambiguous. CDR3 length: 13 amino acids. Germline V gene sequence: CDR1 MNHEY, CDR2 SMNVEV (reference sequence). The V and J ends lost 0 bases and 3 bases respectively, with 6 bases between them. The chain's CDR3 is CASSLSPNYEQYF. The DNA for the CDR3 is TGTGCCAGCAGTTTATCGCCAAACTACGAGCAGTACTTC.

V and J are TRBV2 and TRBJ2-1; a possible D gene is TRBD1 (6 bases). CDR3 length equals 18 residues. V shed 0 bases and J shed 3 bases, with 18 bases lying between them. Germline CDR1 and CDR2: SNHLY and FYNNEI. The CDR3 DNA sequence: TGTGCCAGCAGTGAAGCCGAAGTGTTAGGACAGCGCTACAATGAGCAGTTCTTC. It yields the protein CASSEAEVLGQRYNEQFF.

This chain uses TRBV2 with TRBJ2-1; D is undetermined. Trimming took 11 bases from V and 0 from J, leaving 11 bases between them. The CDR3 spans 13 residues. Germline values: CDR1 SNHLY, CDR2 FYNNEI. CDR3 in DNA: TGTGCCGGATCCCCGAGCTCCTACAATGAGCAGTTCTTC. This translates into CAGSPSSYNEQFF. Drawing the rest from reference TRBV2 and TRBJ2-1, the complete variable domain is EPEVTQTPSHQVTQMGQEVILRCVPISNHLYFYWYRQILGQKVEFLVSFYNNEISEKSEIFDDQFSVERPDGSNFTLKIRSTKLEDSAMYFCAGSPSSYNEQFFGPGTRLTVL.

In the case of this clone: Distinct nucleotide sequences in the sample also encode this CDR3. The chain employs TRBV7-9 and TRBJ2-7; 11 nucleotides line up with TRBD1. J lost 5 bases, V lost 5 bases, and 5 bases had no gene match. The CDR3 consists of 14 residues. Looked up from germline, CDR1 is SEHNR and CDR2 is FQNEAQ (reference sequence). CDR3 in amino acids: CASSPRDRGNEQYF. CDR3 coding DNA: TGTGCCAGCAGCCCCCGGGACAGGGGGAACGAGCAGTACTTC.

The CDR3 reads CSVEDPRDRNYGYTF. The CDR3 nucleotides read TGCAGCGTTGAAGATCCCCGGGACAGGAACTATGGCTACACCTTC. The J gene is TRBJ1-2, the V gene TRBV29-1; 8 bases fit TRBD1. V lost 0 bases, J lost 2 bases, and 5 bases stayed unmatched. This CDR3 has 15 residues. Per the germline V gene, CDR1 is SQVTM and CDR2 is ANQGSEA.

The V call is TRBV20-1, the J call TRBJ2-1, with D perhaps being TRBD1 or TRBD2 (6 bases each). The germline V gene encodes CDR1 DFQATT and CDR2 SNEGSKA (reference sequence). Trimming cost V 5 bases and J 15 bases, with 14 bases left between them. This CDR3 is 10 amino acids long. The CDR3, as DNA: TGCAGTGCTGGAGGGGGACGGATGTTCTTC. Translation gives CSAGGGRMFF.

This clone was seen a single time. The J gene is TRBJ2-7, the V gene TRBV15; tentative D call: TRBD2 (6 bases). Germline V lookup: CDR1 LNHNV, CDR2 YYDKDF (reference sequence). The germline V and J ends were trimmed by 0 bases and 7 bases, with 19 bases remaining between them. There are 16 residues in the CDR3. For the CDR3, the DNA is TGTGCCACCAGCAGAGATGATAGCGGCCCCTTTCTGGAGCAGTACTTC. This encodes CATSRDDSGPFLEQYF.